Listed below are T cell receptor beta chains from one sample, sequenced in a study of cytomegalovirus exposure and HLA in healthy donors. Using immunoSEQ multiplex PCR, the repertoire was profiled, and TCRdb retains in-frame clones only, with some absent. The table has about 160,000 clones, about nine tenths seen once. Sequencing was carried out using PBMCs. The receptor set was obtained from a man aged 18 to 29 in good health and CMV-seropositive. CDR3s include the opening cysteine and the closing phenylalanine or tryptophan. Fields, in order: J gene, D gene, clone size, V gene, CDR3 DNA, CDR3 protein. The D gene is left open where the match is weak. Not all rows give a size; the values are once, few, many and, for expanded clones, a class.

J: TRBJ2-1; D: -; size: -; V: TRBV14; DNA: TGTGCCAGCAGCCAGCTCGGGAGTACCTACAATGAGCAGTTCTTC; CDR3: CASSQLGSTYNEQFF
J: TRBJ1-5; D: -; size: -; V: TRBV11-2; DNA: TGTGCCAGCAGCTCTACAGGCAATCAGCCCCAGCATTTT; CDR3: CASSSTGNQPQHF
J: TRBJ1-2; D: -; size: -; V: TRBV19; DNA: TGTGCCAGTAGGACTGAAGATACCATCTATGGCTACACCTTC; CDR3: CASRTEDTIYGYTF
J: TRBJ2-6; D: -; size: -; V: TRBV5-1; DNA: TGCGCCAGCAGCTTGAGCGGCTCTGGGGCCAACGTCCTGACTTTC; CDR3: CASSLSGSGANVLTF
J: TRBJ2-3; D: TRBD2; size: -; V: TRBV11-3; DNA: TGTGCCAGCAGCGGATCCGGGACTAGGAGCACAGATACGCAGTATTTT; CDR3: CASSGSGTRSTDTQYF
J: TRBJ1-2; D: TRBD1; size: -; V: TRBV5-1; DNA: TGCGCCAGCAGCTCGAGTCCGGGACAGGGGAAATTCGGAGGCTACACCTTC; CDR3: CASSSSPGQGKFGGYTF
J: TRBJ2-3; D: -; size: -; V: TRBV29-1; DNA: TGCAGCGTTGAAGCTGAGCCAGGGGAGTATCGGTTGAGCACAGATACGCAGTATTTT; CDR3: CSVEAEPGEYRLSTDTQYF
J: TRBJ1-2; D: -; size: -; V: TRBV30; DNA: TGTGCCTGGAGTGGGGCTTGGGGCTACACCTTC; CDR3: CAWSGAWGYTF
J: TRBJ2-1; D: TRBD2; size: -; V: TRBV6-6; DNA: TGTGCCAGCACCCCGGGACGGGGCGGGAGGTACCATGAGCAGTTCTTC; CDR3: CASTPGRGGRYHEQFF
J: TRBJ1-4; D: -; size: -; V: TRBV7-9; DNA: TGTGCCAGCAGCCCCTCCGGGACAGAAAAACTGTTTTTT; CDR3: CASSPSGTEKLFF
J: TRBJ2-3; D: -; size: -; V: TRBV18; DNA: TGTGCCAGCTCCCGGCGGACAGTTTTAGGGTCTAGCACAGATACGCAGTATTTT; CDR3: CASSRRTVLGSSTDTQYF
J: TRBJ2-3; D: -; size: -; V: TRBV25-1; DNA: TGTGCCAGCAGGCCCCGGGATCACACAGATACGCAGTATTTT; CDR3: CASRPRDHTDTQYF
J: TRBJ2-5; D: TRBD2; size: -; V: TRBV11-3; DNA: TGTGCCAGCAGCTTGGGGAAGACTAGCGGGGACCAAGAGACCCAGTACTTC; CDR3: CASSLGKTSGDQETQYF
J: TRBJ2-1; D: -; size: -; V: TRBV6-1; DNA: TGTGCCAGCAGAGGACCTGACAGGTATGAGCAGTTCTTC; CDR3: CASRGPDRYEQFF
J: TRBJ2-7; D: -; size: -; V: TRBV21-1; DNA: TGTGCCAGCAGCCCAAACCCCGGGACAGGGTCCCACGAGCAGTACTTC; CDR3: CASSPNPGTGSHEQYF
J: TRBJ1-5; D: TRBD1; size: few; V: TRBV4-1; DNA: TGCGCCAGCAGCCAATTTCAGGGACAGCAGCCCCAGCATTTT; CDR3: CASSQFQGQQPQHF
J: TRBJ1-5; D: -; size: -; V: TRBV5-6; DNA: TGTGCCAGCAGCTCCGGGGGGATCTCGGGCAATCAGCCCCAGCATTTT; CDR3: CASSSGGISGNQPQHF
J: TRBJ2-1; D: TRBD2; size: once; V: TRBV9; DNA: TGTGCCAGCAGCGTAGCGGCGGGAGGGCCCGGCAATGAGCAGTTCTTC; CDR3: CASSVAAGGPGNEQFF
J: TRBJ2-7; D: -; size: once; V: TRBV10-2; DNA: TGCGCCAGCAGCAAACTAGCTCATTACGAGCAGTACTTC; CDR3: CASSKLAHYEQYF
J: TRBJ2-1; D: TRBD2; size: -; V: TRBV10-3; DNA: TGTGCCATCAGTGAGTCGGGAGGGAATGAGCAGTTCTTC; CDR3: CAISESGGNEQFF
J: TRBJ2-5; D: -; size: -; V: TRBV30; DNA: TGTGCCTGTAGGGATCGCGGACAGACGGAGACCCAGTACTTC; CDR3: CACRDRGQTETQYF
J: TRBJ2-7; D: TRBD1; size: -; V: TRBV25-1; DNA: TGTGCCAGCAGTGCCAGGGGGCCACCCTACGAGCAGTACTTC; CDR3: CASSARGPPYEQYF
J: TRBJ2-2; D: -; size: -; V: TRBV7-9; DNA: TGTGCCAGCAGCCCCAGTTCGAACACCGGGGAGCTGTTTTTT; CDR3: CASSPSSNTGELFF
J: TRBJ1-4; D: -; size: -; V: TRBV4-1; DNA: TGCGCCAGCAGCCGCGGACTGATTAATGAAAAACTGTTTTTT; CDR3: CASSRGLINEKLFF
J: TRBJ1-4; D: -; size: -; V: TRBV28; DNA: TGTGCCAGCTCGACAGGTGGTGCTAATGAAAAACTGTTTTTT; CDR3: CASSTGGANEKLFF
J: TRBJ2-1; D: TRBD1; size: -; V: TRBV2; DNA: TGTGCCAGCCCTTCAGCACAGGGGGCCTACAATGAGCAGTTCTTC; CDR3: CASPSAQGAYNEQFF
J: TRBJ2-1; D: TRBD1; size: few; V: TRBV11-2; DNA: TGTGCCAGCAGCTTAACGCATACCGGGACAGGGCAGTTCTTC; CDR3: CASSLTHTGTGQFF
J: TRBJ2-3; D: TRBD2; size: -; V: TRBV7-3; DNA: TGTGCCAGCAGCTTAGGGACTAGCGGGAGCGGGGATACGCAGTATTTT; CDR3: CASSLGTSGSGDTQYF
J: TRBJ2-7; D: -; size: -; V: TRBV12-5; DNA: TGTGCTAGTGGTTTGGTTCCCCGATGGGCAGGGGACCCCTACGAGCAGTACTTC; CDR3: CASGLVPRWAGDPYEQYF
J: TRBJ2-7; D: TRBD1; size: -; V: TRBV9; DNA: TGTGCCAGCAGCGTAGGACAGGGGGGCTACGAGCAGTACTTC; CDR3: CASSVGQGGYEQYF
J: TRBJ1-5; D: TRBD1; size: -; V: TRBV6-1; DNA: TGTGCCAGCAGTGCGGGACAGACCAATCAGCCCCAGCATTTT; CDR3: CASSAGQTNQPQHF
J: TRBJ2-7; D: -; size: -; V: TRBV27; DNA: TGTGCCAGCAGTTTACACCAGGGGTCCTACGAGCAGTACTTC; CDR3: CASSLHQGSYEQYF
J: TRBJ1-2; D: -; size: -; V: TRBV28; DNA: TGTGCCAGCAGTGACAGGACTGCAGCATTTGTTGACTACACCTTC; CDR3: CASSDRTAAFVDYTF
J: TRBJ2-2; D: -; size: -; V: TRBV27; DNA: TGTGCCAGCAGTTTACGGTCCACCGGGGAGCTGTTTTTT; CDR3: CASSLRSTGELFF
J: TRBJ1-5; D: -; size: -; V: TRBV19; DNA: TGTGCCAGTAGTATAGGGAGACAGACGAACAATCAGCCCCAGCATTTT; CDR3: CASSIGRQTNNQPQHF
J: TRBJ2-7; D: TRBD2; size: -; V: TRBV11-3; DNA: TGTGCCAGCAGTGGACTAGCGGATACCTACGAGCAGTACTTC; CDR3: CASSGLADTYEQYF
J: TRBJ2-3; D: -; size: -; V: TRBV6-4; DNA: TGTGCCAGCAGTGACAAATACAGGGACAGCACAGATACGCAGTATTTT; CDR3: CASSDKYRDSTDTQYF
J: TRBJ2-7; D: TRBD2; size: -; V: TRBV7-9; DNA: TGTGCCAGCAGCGATCCGGGACTAGGGTACTACGAGCAGTACTTC; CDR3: CASSDPGLGYYEQYF
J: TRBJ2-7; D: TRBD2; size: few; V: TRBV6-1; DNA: TGTGCCAGCAGACTAGCGGGAGGGACCCACGAGCAGTACTTC; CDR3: CASRLAGGTHEQYF
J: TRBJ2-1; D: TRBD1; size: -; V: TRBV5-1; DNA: TGCGCCAGCAGCTTGGACCCGGGACAGGTTTACAATGAGCAGTTCTTC; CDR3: CASSLDPGQVYNEQFF
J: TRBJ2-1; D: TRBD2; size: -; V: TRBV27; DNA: TGTGCCAGCAGCCGTAGACTAGCGGGAGATGGTGAGCAGTTCTTC; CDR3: CASSRRLAGDGEQFF